This TCR beta chain was recorded in a study of blood T cells in healthy people across ages. Study-wide results and caveats: Older age coincided with a roughly linear decline in TCR beta diversity per million T cells.

A second PCR, run for roughly 7 to 12 cycles, used a sample-barcoded 5' primer plus a J-beta primer mix. TCRdb re-called the 5' RACE reads through MiXCR, storing one row per CDR3 protein. Seen here are 500,000 to 600,000 distinct CDR3 sequences, 25% to 30% observed once, and the top ten hold around a sixth. Peripheral blood, around 10 milliliters per donor, was collected. Concerning this clonotype: What it binds is not known.

CDR1 is KGHSH and CDR2 is LQKENI in the germline V gene. V gave up 2 bases and J gave up 7 bases, with 14 bases separating them. The CDR3 has 14 amino acids. This sequence joins TRBV18 and TRBJ1-1; D is unresolved. Specimen: blood. This clonotype was sampled from a woman in her 70s in good health. The CDR3 spells CASSPDAGGNEAFF. CDR3 sequence (DNA): TGTGCCAGCTCACCAGATGCAGGTGGGAATGAAGCTTTCTTT.